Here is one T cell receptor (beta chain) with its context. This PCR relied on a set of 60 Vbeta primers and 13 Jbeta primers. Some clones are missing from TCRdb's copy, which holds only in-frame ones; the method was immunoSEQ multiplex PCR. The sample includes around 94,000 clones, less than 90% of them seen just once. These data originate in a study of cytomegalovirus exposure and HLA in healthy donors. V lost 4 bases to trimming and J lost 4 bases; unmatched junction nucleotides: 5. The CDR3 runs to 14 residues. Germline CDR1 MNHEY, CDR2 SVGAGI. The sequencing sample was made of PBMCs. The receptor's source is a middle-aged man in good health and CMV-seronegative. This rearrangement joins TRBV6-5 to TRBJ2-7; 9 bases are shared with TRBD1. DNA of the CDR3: TGTGCCAGCAGTTTACAGGGGGCGGGGTACGAGCAGTACTTC. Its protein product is CASSLQGAGYEQYF.